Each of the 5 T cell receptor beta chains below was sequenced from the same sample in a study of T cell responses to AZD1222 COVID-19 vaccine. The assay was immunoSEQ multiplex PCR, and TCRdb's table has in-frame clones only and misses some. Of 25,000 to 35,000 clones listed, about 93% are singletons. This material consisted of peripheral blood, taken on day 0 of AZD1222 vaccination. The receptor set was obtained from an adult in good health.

CDR3 bases: TGTGCCAGCAGCTTAGCGGGGACAGGGGAAGGAGCTTTCTTT. This encodes CASSLAGTGEGAFF. This sequence joins TRBV13 and TRBJ1-1, with 10 bases identical to TRBD1. Germline V gene data show CDR1 as PRHDT and CDR2 as FYEKMQ (reference sequence). J was trimmed by 10 bases and V by 1 base; bases with no gene match: 6. The CDR3 loop spans 14 amino acids.

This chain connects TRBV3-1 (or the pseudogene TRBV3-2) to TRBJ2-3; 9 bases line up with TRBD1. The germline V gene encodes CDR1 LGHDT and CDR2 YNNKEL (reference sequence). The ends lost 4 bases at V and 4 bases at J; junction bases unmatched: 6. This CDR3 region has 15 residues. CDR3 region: CASSPGQGGADTQYF. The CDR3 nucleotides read TGTGCCAGCAGCCCGGGACAGGGAGGAGCAGATACGCAGTATTTT.

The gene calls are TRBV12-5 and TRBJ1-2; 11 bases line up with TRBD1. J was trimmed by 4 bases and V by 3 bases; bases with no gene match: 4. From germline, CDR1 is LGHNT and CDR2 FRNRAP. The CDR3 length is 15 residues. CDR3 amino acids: CASGFPGQGAYGYTF. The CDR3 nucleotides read TGTGCTAGTGGTTTCCCCGGACAGGGGGCCTATGGCTACACCTTC. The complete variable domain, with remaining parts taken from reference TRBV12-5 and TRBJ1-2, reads DARVTQTPRHKVTEMGQEVTMRCQPILGHNTVFWYRQTMMQGLELLAYFRNRAPLDDSGMPKDRFSAEMPDATLATLKIQPSEPRDSAVYFCASGFPGQGAYGYTFGSGTRLTVV.

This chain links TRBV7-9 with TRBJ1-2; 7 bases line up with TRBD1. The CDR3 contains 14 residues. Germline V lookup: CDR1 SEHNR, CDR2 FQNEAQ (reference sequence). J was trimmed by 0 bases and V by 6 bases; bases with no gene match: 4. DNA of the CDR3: TGTGCCAGCAGTCCCGGGACAGCTAACTATGGCTACACCTTC. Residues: CASSPGTANYGYTF.

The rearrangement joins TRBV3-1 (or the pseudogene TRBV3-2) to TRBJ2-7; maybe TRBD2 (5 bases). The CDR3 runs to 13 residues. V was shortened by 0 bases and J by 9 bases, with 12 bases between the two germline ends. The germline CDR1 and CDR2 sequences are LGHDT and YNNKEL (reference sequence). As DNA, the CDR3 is TGTGCCAGCAGCCAAGATTGGGCGGGTCGGCAGTACTTC. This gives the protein CASSQDWAGRQYF.